Below, 9 T cell receptor beta chains from the same sample are listed, as sequenced in a study of cytomegalovirus exposure and HLA in healthy donors. Primers for the PCR totalled 60 Vbeta and 13 Jbeta. Clones were read by immunoSEQ multiplex PCR, and TCRdb kept only the in-frame ones, dropping some. Found here are approximately 150,000 clones, 75% to 90% of them singletons; the top ten hold roughly 2.9%. Sequenced sample: PBMCs. All receptors derive from a woman in her twenties or thirties in good health and CMV-seronegative.

This rearrangement joins TRBV6-1 to TRBJ2-3; 10 bases match TRBD1. Germline CDR1 MNHNS, CDR2 SASEGT. J gave up 3 bases and V 6 bases, and 3 bases lay outside the gene matches. This CDR3 is built from 14 residues. The CDR3 loop is CASREDRGTDTQYF. The DNA of the CDR3 is TGTGCCAGCAGGGAGGACAGGGGGACAGATACGCAGTATTTT.

The sample holds one count of this clone. Here the CDR3 DNA reads TGTGCCAGCAGCTTAAATGACAGGGGGCTAAACTCCTACGAGCAGTACTTC. Its protein is CASSLNDRGLNSYEQYF. The genes are TRBV5-8 and TRBJ2-7, with TRBD1 identical over 10 bases. V dropped 2 bases and J dropped 0; count of bases not matched to a gene: 8. Germline V gives CDR1 SGHTS, CDR2 YDEGEE. The CDR3 has 17 amino acids.

The rearrangement joins TRBV10-1 to TRBJ2-3; D is unclear. Germline values: CDR1 WNHNN, CDR2 SYGVQD (reference sequence). CDR3 length: 13 amino acids. Trimming left V 6 bases short and J 5 bases short, with 12 bases between. For the CDR3, the DNA is TGCGCCAGCAGCCGGGTCTTGGGAGATACGCAGTATTTT. Protein sequence: CASSRVLGDTQYF.

This chain links TRBV25-1 with TRBJ2-7; TRBD1 might be the D (5 bases). The V end lost 10 bases, the J end lost 3 bases, and 13 bases lay between the germline ends. The CDR3 sequence is 12 residues long. Per germline, CDR1 MGHDK and CDR2 SYGVNS. Here the CDR3 DNA reads TGTGCCACCCGAACCCAGGGCTACGAGCAGTACTTC. This encodes CATRTQGYEQYF.

This chain links TRBV19 with TRBJ2-7; a weak D match, TRBD2 (6 bases). V shed 5 bases and J shed 0 bases, with 11 bases lying between them. This CDR3 has 14 residues. Germline-derived CDR1 and CDR2 are LNHDA and SQIVND (reference sequence). CDR3 amino acids: CASSRDSSSYEQYF. As DNA, the CDR3 is TGTGCCAGTAGTCGGGACTCATCCTCCTACGAGCAGTACTTC.

This clone was seen only once. This chain joins TRBV7-6 and TRBJ2-2; 16 bases fit TRBD2. Germline-derived CDR1 and CDR2 are SGHVS and FNYEAQ. The CDR3 is made up of 17 amino acids. V lost 4 bases and J lost 7; bases outside the gene matches: 6. CDR3 sequence (DNA): TGTGCCAGCAGCTCCGGGACTAGCGGGGGGGCCATCGGGGAGCTGTTTTTT. Translation: CASSSGTSGGAIGELFF.

The chain joins TRBV2 to TRBJ2-7; no clear D gene. V lost 3 bases and J lost 6, with 9 bases in between. The CDR3 totals 12 residues. Germline V gene lookup returns CDR1 SNHLY and CDR2 FYNNEI. As DNA, the CDR3 is TGTGCCAGCAGTGAGGGTCCAGGCGAGCAGTACTTC. Its translation: CASSEGPGEQYF.

The chain couples TRBV27 to TRBJ2-1; D might be TRBD1 (5 bases). CDR1 MNHEY and CDR2 SMNVEV come from the germline V gene (reference sequence). The CDR3 length is 16 residues. The V end lost 0 bases, the J end lost 1 base, and 10 bases lay between the germline ends. The DNA for the CDR3 is TGTGCCAGCAGTTTATCAACCCCAGGGTCCTACAATGAGCAGTTCTTC. It yields the protein CASSLSTPGSYNEQFF.

The V and J genes are TRBV6-5 and TRBJ1-2, with 7 bases fitting TRBD1. CDR3 size: 14 residues. Looked up from germline, CDR1 is MNHEY and CDR2 is SVGAGI. The trim removed 6 bases at V and 2 bases at J, leaving 6 bases unmatched. CDR3 sequence (DNA): TGTGCCAGCAGCCGGGACAGTGAGAACTATGGCTACACCTTC. Translating it yields CASSRDSENYGYTF.